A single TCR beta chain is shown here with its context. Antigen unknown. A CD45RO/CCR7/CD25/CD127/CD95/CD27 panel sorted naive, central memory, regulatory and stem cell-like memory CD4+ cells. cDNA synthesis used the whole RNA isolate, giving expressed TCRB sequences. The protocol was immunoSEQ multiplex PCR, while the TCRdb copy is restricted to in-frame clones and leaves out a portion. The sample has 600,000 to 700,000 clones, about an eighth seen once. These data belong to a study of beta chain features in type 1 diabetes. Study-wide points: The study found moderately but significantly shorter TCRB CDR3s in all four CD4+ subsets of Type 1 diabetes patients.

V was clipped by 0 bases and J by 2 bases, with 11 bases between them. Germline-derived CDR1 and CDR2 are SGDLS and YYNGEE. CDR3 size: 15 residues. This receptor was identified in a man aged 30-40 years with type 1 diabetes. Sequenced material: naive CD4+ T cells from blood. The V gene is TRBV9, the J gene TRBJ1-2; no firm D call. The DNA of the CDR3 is TGTGCCAGCAGCGTAGAAGGAACATGGAACTATGGCTACACCTTC. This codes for CASSVEGTWNYGYTF.